This T cell receptor beta chain was profiled in a study of radiotherapy plus CTLA-4 blockade in lung cancer (dated by TCRdb to 2017 to 2018). Concerning the study at large: Objective responses were observed in 18% of enrolled patients, and disease control was achieved in approximately 32%.

What the study reported, not specific to this receptor: The strongest predictors of response were reported to be early dynamic shifts in blood T cell clones along with a rise in serum interferon-beta following radiation. After treatment with radiotherapy and ipilimumab, TCR clones that came from tumors expanded in the peripheral blood.

CDR3 length: 14 amino acids, cysteine to phenylalanine. The only DNA kept is the CDR3, 42 bases in frame from the first base. The germline V gene (reference sequence) yields LNHDA for CDR1 and SQIVND for CDR2. Trimmed from V: 11 bases; trimmed from J: 1 base; junction bases lacking a gene match: 10. A remark on this clone: Its recognized antigen is unknown. No base quality information exists; no much larger clone differs at one position.

Library prep was done by the immunoSEQ multiplex PCR assay. Sourced from immuneACCESS, this table was stored by TCRdb with only in-frame sequences that have V and J called. A share of the clones is absent; for the studies checked, an unresolved V gene accounts for under half, and the remainder has no known explanation. Here the sample has about 64,000 clones; around 74% occur a single time. The ten largest clones capture around 8.8% of the sample. The study tested focal radiation therapy combined with CTLA-4 blockade (ipilimumab) in patients with chemo-refractory metastatic non-small-cell lung cancer.

The chain links TRBV19 with TRBJ2-5; a stretch of 7 junction bases matches TRBD2. This sample comprised peripheral blood, obtained from a patient treated with radiotherapy plus ipilimumab. This clonotype was sampled from a human donor with non-small cell lung cancer whose response to radiotherapy plus ipilimumab could not be evaluated. The DNA sequence is as follows: TGTGCCCCCTCCCCCCAGCGGGGCCAAGAGACCCAGTACTTC. Its product reads: CAPSPQRGQETQYF.